The 15 T cell receptor beta chains below all came from one sample that was sequenced in a study of blood T cell repertoires in COVID-19. Some clones are missing from TCRdb's copy, which holds only in-frame ones; the method was immunoSEQ multiplex PCR. The repertoire consists of roughly 190,000 clones, with about 80% occurring once and the leading ten covering roughly 2.6%. The sample comprised peripheral blood. The receptors here all came from a human donor with acute or convalescent COVID-19. The donor label of this sample is uncertain.

J is TRBJ1-5 and V is TRBV12-5; TRBD1 aligns across 10 bases. V was pared by 1 base and J by 3 bases, with 6 bases of the junction left unmatched. Germline values: CDR1 LGHNT, CDR2 FRNRAP. The CDR3 has 17 amino acids. The CDR3 DNA follows: TGTGCTAGTGGTTTGGGACAGGGGGCGTCCACCAATCAGCCCCAGCATTTT. Translation gives CASGLGQGASTNQPQHF.

V gene TRBV24-1 combines with J gene TRBJ2-7; 10 nucleotides match TRBD1. V was pared by 0 bases and J by 7 bases, with 11 bases of the junction left unmatched. The CDR3 spans 17 residues. Germline loops: CDR1 KGHDR, CDR2 SFDVKD. CDR3 coding DNA: TGTGCCACCAGTGATTTGCCTAGACAGGGGGCGCGGGTAGAGCAGTACTTC. Translating gives CATSDLPRQGARVEQYF.

The rearrangement links TRBV5-4 to TRBJ1-2, with TRBD1 as a possible D gene (5 bases). The CDR3 has 16 amino acids. The germline gives CDR1 SGHNT, CDR2 YYREEE (reference sequence). V dropped 0 bases and J dropped 0 bases, with 12 bases sitting between them. The CDR3 protein is CASSLGRGLANYGYTF. The CDR3 region has the DNA TGTGCCAGCAGCTTGGGAAGGGGTCTGGCTAACTATGGCTACACCTTC.

The V and J genes are TRBV7-2 and TRBJ2-3, with TRBD2 identical over 8 bases. This CDR3 is built from 16 residues. After removal of 1 base from V and 5 bases from J, the junction contained 8 bases not matched to a gene. The germline gives CDR1 SGHTA, CDR2 FQGNSA. As DNA, the CDR3 is TGTGCCAGCAGCTTAGATAGCGGGACCCGGGGAGATACGCAGTATTTT. Amino acid sequence: CASSLDSGTRGDTQYF.

The chain employs TRBV11-2 and TRBJ2-3; 9 bases line up with TRBD1. This CDR3 has 15 amino acids. V shed 2 bases and J 6 bases; nucleotides not matched to a gene: 6. The V gene's germline CDR1 is SGHAT and CDR2 FQNNGV. The CDR3 DNA follows: TGTGCCAGCAGCTTACGGACAGGGGAAGGGGATACGCAGTATTTT. Amino acids: CASSLRTGEGDTQYF. The whole variable domain, remainder taken from reference TRBV11-2 and TRBJ2-3, is EAGVAQSPRYKIIEKRQSVAFWCNPISGHATLYWYQQILGQGPKLLIQFQNNGVVDDSQLPKDRFSAERLKGVDSTLKIQPAKLEDSAVYLCASSLRTGEGDTQYFGPGTRLTVL.

This clone was observed a few times. The chain combines TRBV7-2 with TRBJ1-2, with D perhaps TRBD1 (5 bases). V was trimmed by 4 bases and J by 5 bases, leaving 17 bases between them. CDR1 is SGHTA and CDR2 is FQGNSA in the germline V gene. The CDR3 is 15 residues long. This chain's CDR3 is CASSSRAGQGYGYTF. CDR3 in DNA: TGTGCCAGCAGCTCCCGGGCAGGGCAAGGGTATGGCTACACCTTC.

This clone was recorded only once. CDR3 amino acids: CASRALAGELFF. The CDR3 DNA is TGTGCCAGCAGAGCCCTTGCCGGGGAGCTGTTTTTT. The rearrangement joins TRBV6-5 to TRBJ2-2; D is unresolved. V lost 6 bases, J lost 6 bases, and 8 bases lay in between. The germline V gene has CDR1 MNHEY and CDR2 SVGAGI. The CDR3 loop spans 12 amino acids.

Written as DNA, the CDR3 is TGTGCCAGCAGAAACTCCGGGACAGGGGTTAATGAAAAACTGTTTTTT. It yields the protein CASRNSGTGVNEKLFF. This chain connects TRBV6-6 to TRBJ1-4; TRBD1 matches at 10 bases. Losses at the gene ends were 6 bases for V and 4 bases for J; bases not matched to a gene: 8. Germline V gene lookup returns CDR1 MNHNY and CDR2 SVGAGI (reference sequence). The CDR3 consists of 16 residues.

This clone was picked up a small number of times. V gene TRBV5-5 combines with J gene TRBJ1-2; no definite D call. Germline V CDR1 and CDR2: SGHKS, YYEKEE (reference sequence). V was cut by 3 bases and J by 2 bases, with 11 bases left in between. This CDR3 has 14 amino acids. The CDR3 loop reads CASSSGGGNYGYTF. In nucleotides, the CDR3 is TGTGCCAGCAGCTCGGGCGGAGGGAACTATGGCTACACCTTC. Filled out from reference TRBV5-5 and TRBJ1-2, the complete variable domain reads DAGVTQSPTHLIKTRGQQVTLRCSPISGHKSVSWYQQVLGQGPQFIFQYYEKEERGRGNFPDRFSARQFPNYSSELNVNALLLGDSALYLCASSSGGGNYGYTFGSGTRLTVV.

The V call is TRBV11-1, the J call TRBJ2-7, with 11 positions matching TRBD2. The CDR3 runs 15 residues. The germline V gene has CDR1 SGHAT and CDR2 FQDESV (reference sequence). Trimming removed 5 bases from V and 5 bases from J; junction bases left unmatched: 8. CDR3 in amino acids: CASSMGTSGSHEQYF. In nucleotides, the CDR3 is TGTGCCAGCAGCATGGGGACTAGCGGATCCCACGAGCAGTACTTC.

This clone was recorded at least ten times. This sequence joins TRBV19 and TRBJ2-2, with TRBD1 matching 8 bases. CDR3 length: 19 residues. J lost 5 bases, V lost 4 bases, and 18 bases had no gene match. Germline assignment: CDR1 LNHDA and CDR2 SQIVND (reference sequence). This chain's CDR3 is CASSKRRSRGRPETGELFF. The CDR3 bases are TGTGCCAGTAGTAAGCGAAGGAGCAGGGGGCGACCGGAGACCGGGGAGCTGTTTTTT.

This rearrangement joins TRBV9 to TRBJ1-5, with D possibly TRBD1 on 6 matching bases. Per the germline V gene, CDR1 is SGDLS and CDR2 is YYNGEE. The CDR3 has 15 amino acids. V gave up 0 bases and J gave up 5 bases, with 12 bases separating them. The CDR3 coding sequence is TGTGCCAGCAGCGTAGAACCAGGGGCTGATCAGCCCCAGCATTTT. Its translation: CASSVEPGADQPQHF.

The rearrangement links TRBV9 to TRBJ2-1; 7 bases fit TRBD2. Looked up from germline, CDR1 is SGDLS and CDR2 is YYNGEE. J was trimmed by 10 bases and V by 0 bases; bases with no gene match: 7. The CDR3 loop spans 14 amino acids. The CDR3 nucleotides read TGTGCCAGCAGCGTAGGAAGGGGACTAAGCGAGCAGTTCTTC. Encoded protein: CASSVGRGLSEQFF.

This chain connects TRBV5-8 to TRBJ2-1; D gene unclear. This CDR3 has 14 residues. The germline gives CDR1 SGHTS, CDR2 YDEGEE. V was cut by 0 bases and J by 2 bases, with 6 bases left in between. This chain's CDR3 is CASSLGAAYNEQFF. CDR3 bases: TGTGCCAGCAGCTTGGGCGCGGCCTACAATGAGCAGTTCTTC.

The J gene is TRBJ2-6, the V gene TRBV6-5, with a tentative D call TRBD2 (6 bases). The CDR3 is 15 residues long. Germline CDR1 is MNHEY and CDR2 is SVGAGI. The ends were cut back, 4 bases at V and 4 bases at J, with 11 bases in the middle. CDR3 sequence: CASSSGGVGANVLTF. CDR3 bases: TGTGCCAGCAGTTCTGGAGGGGTCGGGGCCAACGTCCTGACTTTC.